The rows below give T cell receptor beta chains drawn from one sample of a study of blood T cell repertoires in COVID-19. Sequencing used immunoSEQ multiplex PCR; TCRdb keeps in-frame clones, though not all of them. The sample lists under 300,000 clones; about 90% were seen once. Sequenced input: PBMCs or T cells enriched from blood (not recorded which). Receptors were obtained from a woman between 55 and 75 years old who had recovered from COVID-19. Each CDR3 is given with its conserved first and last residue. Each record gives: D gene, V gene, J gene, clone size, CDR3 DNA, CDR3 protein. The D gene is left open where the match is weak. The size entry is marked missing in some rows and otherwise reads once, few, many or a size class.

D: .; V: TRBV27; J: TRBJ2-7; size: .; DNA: TGTGCCAGCAGTGATAGCGGAGTCCCGAGAGAGCAGTACTTC; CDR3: CASSDSGVPREQYF
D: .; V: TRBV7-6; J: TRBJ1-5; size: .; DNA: TGTGCCAGCAGCCAATCGGGCGGGATGGGGAATCAGCCCCAGCATTTT; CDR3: CASSQSGGMGNQPQHF
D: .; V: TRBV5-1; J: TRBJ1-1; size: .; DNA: TGCGCCAGCAGCTTTGGCCCTGAAGCTTTCTTT; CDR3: CASSFGPEAFF
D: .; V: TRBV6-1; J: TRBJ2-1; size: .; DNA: TGTGCCAGCAGGGCAGGCGAGCAGTTCTTC; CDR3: CASRAGEQFF
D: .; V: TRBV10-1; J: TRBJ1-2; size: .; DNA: TGCGCCAGCAGTGAGAGGGCAGGGCCCGGCTATGGCTACACCTTC; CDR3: CASSERAGPGYGYTF
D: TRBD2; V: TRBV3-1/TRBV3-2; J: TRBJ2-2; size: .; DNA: TGTGCCAGCAGCGACTGGCGGGAGGGCCTCACCGGGGAGCTGTTTTTT; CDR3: CASSDWREGLTGELFF
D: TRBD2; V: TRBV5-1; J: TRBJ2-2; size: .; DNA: TGCGCCAGCAGCCCCCAGCGGGGGGGCGGCGGGGAGCTGTTTTTT; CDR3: CASSPQRGGGGELFF
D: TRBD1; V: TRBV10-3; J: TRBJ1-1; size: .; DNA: TGTGCCATCAGTGTTAGGACAGGGGAGAACACTGAAGCTTTCTTT; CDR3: CAISVRTGENTEAFF
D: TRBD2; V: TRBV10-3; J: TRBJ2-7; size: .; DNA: TGTGCCATCAGTCGTACTATTAGCGGGGGGGCGGGACAGCAGTACTTC; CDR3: CAISRTISGGAGQQYF
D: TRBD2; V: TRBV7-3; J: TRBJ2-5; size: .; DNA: TGTGCCAGCAGCTTAGGATTAGCGGGGCCATCCCGGGAGACCCAGTACTTC; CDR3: CASSLGLAGPSRETQYF
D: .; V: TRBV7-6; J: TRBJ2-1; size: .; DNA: TGTGCCAGCAGCCCCCAGCGCTACAATGAGCAGTTCTTC; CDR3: CASSPQRYNEQFF
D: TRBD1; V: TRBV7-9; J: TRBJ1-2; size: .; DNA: TGTGCCAGCAGCGGACGGGACAGAGATACTAACTATGGCTACACCTTC; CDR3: CASSGRDRDTNYGYTF
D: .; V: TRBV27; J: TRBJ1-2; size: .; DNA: TGTGCCAGCAGTTCACCGCAGCCCCCAGGGAGGCACACCTTC; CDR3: CASSSPQPPGRHTF
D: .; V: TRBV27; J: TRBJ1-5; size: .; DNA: TGTGCCAGCAGCCTGCACGCGAGCAATCAGCCCCAGCATTTT; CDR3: CASSLHASNQPQHF
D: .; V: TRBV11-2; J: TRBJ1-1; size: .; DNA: TGTGCCAGCAGCCCCCAGAGGGACACTGAAGCTTTCTTT; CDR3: CASSPQRDTEAFF
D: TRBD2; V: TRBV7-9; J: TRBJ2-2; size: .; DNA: TGTGCCAGCACGACCGGGACTAGCGGGAACACCGGGGAGCTGTTTTTT; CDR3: CASTTGTSGNTGELFF
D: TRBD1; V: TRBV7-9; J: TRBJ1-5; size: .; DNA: TGTGCCAGCAGCTTAGGACAGGGGGCAGAACAGCCCCAGCATTTT; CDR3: CASSLGQGAEQPQHF
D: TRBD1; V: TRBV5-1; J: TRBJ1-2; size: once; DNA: TGCGCCAGCAGCTTGGCCGGACAGGGAACTTATGGCTACACCTTC; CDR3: CASSLAGQGTYGYTF
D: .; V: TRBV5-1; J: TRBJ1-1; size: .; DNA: TGCGCCAGCAGCTTGGTGGCAGAGAACACTGAAGCTTTCTTT; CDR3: CASSLVAENTEAFF
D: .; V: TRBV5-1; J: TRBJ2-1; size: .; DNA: .; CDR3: CASSLDVVGGGINEFF
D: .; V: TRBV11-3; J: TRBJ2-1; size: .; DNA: TGTGCCAGCAGCCAACCCGGGACTGCCGCTCAGGGGCAGTTCTTC; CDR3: CASSQPGTAAQGQFF
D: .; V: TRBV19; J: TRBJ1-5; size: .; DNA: TGTGCCAGTACCCCTATGATTAGCAATCAGCCCCAGCATTTT; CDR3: CASTPMISNQPQHF
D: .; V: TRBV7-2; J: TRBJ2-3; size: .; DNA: TGTGCCAGCAGCTTCTTCGCAGATACGCAGTATTTT; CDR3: CASSFFADTQYF
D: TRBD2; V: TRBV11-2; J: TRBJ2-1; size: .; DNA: TGTGCCAAACCCCTCAGTTTGGGCGGGGGGGGTGAGCAGTTCTTC; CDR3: CAKPLSLGGGGEQFF
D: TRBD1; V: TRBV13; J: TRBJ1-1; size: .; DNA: TGTGCCAGCAGCAACGACAGGGGGCATCGCACTGAAGCTTTCTTT; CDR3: CASSNDRGHRTEAFF
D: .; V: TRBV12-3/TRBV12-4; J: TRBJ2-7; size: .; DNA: TGTGCCAGCAGCCCCGGGAGCTACGAGCAGTACTTC; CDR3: CASSPGSYEQYF
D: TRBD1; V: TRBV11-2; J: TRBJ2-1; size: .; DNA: TGTGCCAGCAGCTGGCCCAGGGGGCACTCCTACAATGAGCAGTTCTTC; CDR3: CASSWPRGHSYNEQFF
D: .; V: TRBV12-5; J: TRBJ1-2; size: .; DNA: TGTGCTAGTGCCCCTCCCGGGGTTAACTATGGCTACACCTTC; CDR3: CASAPPGVNYGYTF